The present T cell receptor (beta chain) was sequenced within a study of pediatric ulcerative colitis. Trimming took off 4 bases at V and 5 bases at J, with 17 bases between the two ends. This CDR3 contains 15 residues. Germline V gives CDR1 KGHSH, CDR2 LQKENI. During colonoscopy, one to two rectal pinch biopsies were collected. In its sample, this clone was seen a few times. Antigen: not known. Each sample received Survey-level depth of up to 500,000 reads. Repertoires were generated with immunoSEQ multiplex PCR, while TCRdb's copy carries only in-frame clones and drops some. The data contain about 22,000 clones, approximately 74% of them seen just once; the ten biggest clones take up 15% to 18%. Broader study findings: Rectal pinch biopsies may have included blood-derived T cells, especially in patients with overt colitis.

The chain joins TRBV18 to TRBJ1-2, with a weak D call TRBD1 (5 bases). This receptor was obtained from a boy younger than 18 with severe ulcerative colitis. The sequencing sample was made of gut tissue. CDR3 sequence (DNA): TGTGCCAGCTCACGAAGTCGCGGGGACGGATATGGCTACACCTTC. As protein: CASSRSRGDGYGYTF.